One and the same sample provided the 3 T cell receptor beta chains below, sequenced in a study of blood T cell repertoires in COVID-19. Some clones are missing from TCRdb's copy, which holds only in-frame ones; the method was immunoSEQ multiplex PCR. The sample shows approximately 300,000 clones, roughly nine tenths of them seen only once. What was sequenced was peripheral blood. The receptors were sampled from a woman in her twenties or thirties with COVID-19, enrolled during active disease.

The genes are TRBV5-1 and TRBJ2-7, with D possibly being TRBD1 (6 bases). Trimming left V 0 bases short and J 3 bases short, with 13 bases between. Germline values: CDR1 SGHRS, CDR2 YFSETQ. This CDR3 spans 15 amino acids. CDR3 loop: CASSLGPQGIYEQYF. The CDR3 DNA reads TGCGCCAGCAGCTTGGGTCCCCAGGGGATCTACGAGCAGTACTTC.

The V and J genes are TRBV24-1 and TRBJ1-4, with 9 bases that match TRBD1. After removal of 4 bases from V and 6 bases from J, the junction contained 5 bases not matched to a gene. The CDR3 spans 15 residues. Germline V lookup: CDR1 KGHDR, CDR2 SFDVKD. Written as DNA, the CDR3 is TGTGCCACCAGTGACCCTAGGACAGGGGATGAAAAACTGTTTTTT. As protein: CATSDPRTGDEKLFF.

The genes are TRBV4-2 and TRBJ1-5; D remains ambiguous. The V and J ends lost 1 base and 5 bases respectively, with 12 bases between them. This CDR3 region has 15 residues. The germline gives CDR1 LGHNA, CDR2 YNFKEQ. The CDR3 here is CASSQGTRLHQPQHF. As DNA, the CDR3 is TGTGCCAGCAGCCAAGGAACCAGGCTCCATCAGCCCCAGCATTTT.